A selection of T cell receptor beta chains follows, all from one sample in a study of technical replicates of blood from four donors. TCRdb's table, derived via immunoSEQ multiplex PCR, lists solely in-frame clones and lacks some. The sample records some 13,000 clones, over 90% being singletons. Sequencing input: PBMCs. Source of these receptors: a human donor in good health. CDR3s include the opening cysteine and the closing phenylalanine or tryptophan. A D gene is named only where the DNA matches it firmly. Size values are once, few and many counts, or a class for expanded clones, and some rows have none.

>-|TRBD1|TRBJ1-1|TRBV9
TGTGCCAGCAGCGCACTACAGGGGGACACTGAAGCTTTCTTT
CASSALQGDTEAFF
>-|TRBD1|TRBJ2-7|TRBV18
TGTGCCAGCTCACCGTCGACAGGGGAATTTGACGAGCAGTACTTC
CASSPSTGEFDEQYF
>-|TRBD1|TRBJ1-2|TRBV11-2
TGTGCCAGCAGCTCTACCTCGGGACAGCCTTCGATCGACTATGGCTACACCTTC
CASSSTSGQPSIDYGYTF
>-|TRBD2|TRBJ2-7|TRBV7-3
TGTGCCAGCAGCTTAGGTGATGGCGGGAGGGGCGAGCAGTACTTC
CASSLGDGGRGEQYF
>-|-|TRBJ2-3|TRBV19
TGTGCCAGTAGTATCTTCCTAGAGGTCACAGATACGCAGTATTTT
CASSIFLEVTDTQYF
>-|-|TRBJ1-1|TRBV6-6
TGTGCCAGCAGTATCCTCCAGGGGTCGACTGAAGCTTTCTTT
CASSILQGSTEAFF
>-|TRBD2|TRBJ2-3|TRBV5-6
TGTGCCAGCAGCGGAAGCGGGAGTGGGTCAGATACGCAGTATTTT
CASSGSGSGSDTQYF
>once|TRBD1|TRBJ1-1|TRBV27
TGTGCCAGCAGTTTATCCGGGACAGGCTACACTGAAGCTTTCTTT
CASSLSGTGYTEAFF
>-|-|TRBJ1-2|TRBV9
TGTGCCAGCAGCGTAGATCAGAATGGCTACACCTTC
CASSVDQNGYTF
>-|-|TRBJ1-1|TRBV5-1
TGCGCCAGCAGCTTAGACAGATCTAACACTGAAGCTTTCTTT
CASSLDRSNTEAFF
>-|TRBD2|TRBJ2-5|TRBV11-2
TGTGCCAGCAGCTTAATGGGAGCGGGAGTTTCAGAGACCCAGTACTTC
CASSLMGAGVSETQYF
>-|-|TRBJ2-7|TRBV4-1
TGCGCCAGCAGCCATCTGGGCCTGGGCAAGGACGAGCAGTACTTC
CASSHLGLGKDEQYF
>-|TRBD2|TRBJ2-1|TRBV28
TGTGCCAGCAGTTTAGGTAGCGGGAGGGTTAATGAGCAGTTCTTC
CASSLGSGRVNEQFF
>-|TRBD2|TRBJ2-3|TRBV6-1
TGTGCCAGCAGGACGGCGGGAGCTGTCACAGATACGCAGTATTTT
CASRTAGAVTDTQYF
>-|TRBD2|TRBJ2-4|TRBV10-1
TGCGCCAGCAGTGAGTCTCTAGCGGGGGGGACTCAGTACTTC
CASSESLAGGTQYF
>-|TRBD1|TRBJ1-3|TRBV28
TGTGCCAGCAGGGCCGGGACAGGGGCAGGAAACACCATATATTTT
CASRAGTGAGNTIYF
>-|TRBD2|TRBJ2-2|TRBV5-4
TGTGCCAGCAGCCCGGAGGGGGGGGCAGCGGGAGGTACCGGGGAGCTGTTTTTT
CASSPEGGAAGGTGELFF
>-|TRBD2|TRBJ2-2|TRBV6-4
TGTGCCAGCAGTGACACTAGCGGGAGGTCGAACACCGGGGAGCTGTTTTTT
CASSDTSGRSNTGELFF
>-|-|TRBJ2-5|TRBV7-9
TGTGCCAGCAGCTTAGGGAGTGGCAGCCAAGAGACCCAGTACTTC
CASSLGSGSQETQYF
>-|-|TRBJ1-5|TRBV21-1
TGTGCCAGCAGCAAAATCGGCCGAACCGGGGACAGGGAAGGAGATAGCAATCAGCCCCAGCATTTT
CASSKIGRTGDREGDSNQPQHF
>-|TRBD1|TRBJ1-5|TRBV18
TGTGCCAGCTCCCAGATGGAGACAGGGATCCAGCCCCAGCATTTT
CASSQMETGIQPQHF
>-|-|TRBJ2-7|TRBV6-1
TGTGCCAGCAGTGAAGCCTGGGCAGGCAGCTCCTACGAGCAGTACTTC
CASSEAWAGSSYEQYF
>-|-|TRBJ2-1|TRBV30
TGTGCCTGGAGTTCGGGACTCTACCTGCGGAATGAGCAGTTCTTC
CAWSSGLYLRNEQFF
>-|-|TRBJ2-1|TRBV5-6
TGTGCCAGCAGCTTGGATAGAGAGCAGTTCTTC
CASSLDREQFF
>-|TRBD2|TRBJ2-7|TRBV10-1
TGCGCCGGGGGACTAGCGCCTCCCTCCTACGAGCAGTACTTC
CAGGLAPPSYEQYF
>once|TRBD2|TRBJ2-1|TRBV2
TGTGCCAGCAGTGAGGGACTAGCGGCTTACAATGAGCAGTTCTTC
CASSEGLAAYNEQFF
>-|TRBD1|TRBJ2-2|TRBV2
TGTGCCAGCCGACAGGGATTAAACACCGGGGAGCTGTTTTTT
CASRQGLNTGELFF
>once|TRBD2|TRBJ2-1|TRBV11-2
TGTGCCAGCAGCTTCACGGGAGGGATAGATGAGCAGTTCTTC
CASSFTGGIDEQFF
>-|-|TRBJ1-3|TRBV5-1
TGCGCCAGCAGCTTGGCCGACAGATCTGGAAACACCATATATTTT
CASSLADRSGNTIYF
>once|TRBD2|TRBJ2-1|TRBV6-5
TGTGCCAGCAGTTTTGGACTAGCGGGTGACAATGAGCAGTTCTTC
CASSFGLAGDNEQFF
>-|TRBD2|TRBJ2-7|TRBV10-2
TGCGCCAGCAGGGATCTAGCGGGAGGCTACGAGCAGTACTTC
CASRDLAGGYEQYF